This entry lists 13 T cell receptor beta chains sequenced from one sample in a study of naive and memory T cell subsets. Two oligonucleotides, mixed equimolar, formed the beta constant-region primer covering TRBC1 and TRBC2. Via MiXCR, TCRdb re-called the UMI-ligation and nested PCR reads, giving one row per CDR3 protein. Among approximately 140,000 distinct CDR3 sequences listed, over 15% were seen once. Sequencing was done on a sample of naive CD4+ T cells from blood. Receptors originate from a human donor in good health.

This clonotype came up a few times. The chain couples TRBV6-6 to TRBJ1-2; D is unclear. Germline CDR1 is MNHNY and CDR2 is SVGAGI (reference sequence). This CDR3 contains 14 residues. V was trimmed by 7 bases and J by 4 bases, leaving 16 bases between them. The CDR3 loop is CASTSSGGSYGYTF. CDR3 in DNA: TGTGCCAGCACCTCCTCGGGCGGATCCTATGGCTACACCTTC.

The chain couples TRBV12-3 or TRBV12-4 to TRBJ1-1, with D possibly matching TRBD1 (6 bases). This CDR3 region has 17 residues. Deletions cut 5 bases from V and 0 bases from J, with 19 bases between. The CDR3 DNA reads as TGTGCCAGCAGTACAACTTCAGGGGAAAGTTTGAACACTGAAGCTTTCTTT. It encodes CASSTTSGESLNTEAFF.

This clonotype occurred a few times. The chain joins TRBV6-2 or TRBV6-3 to TRBJ2-6, with TRBD2 identical over 7 bases. The CDR3 spans 15 residues. V shed 7 bases, J shed 4 bases, and the junction held 7 bases outside the gene matches. From germline, CDR1 is MNHEY and CDR2 SVGEGT. The CDR3 spells CASIYGGYGANVLTF. In DNA, the CDR3 is TGTGCCAGCATCTACGGGGGGTACGGGGCCAACGTCCTGACTTTC.

Only a few counts were recorded for this clonotype. V is TRBV28 and J is TRBJ1-3; possibly TRBD1 for D (5 bases). This CDR3 is 15 amino acids long. The germline V and J ends were trimmed by 3 bases and 6 bases, with 15 bases remaining between them. Germline lookup yields CDR1 MDHEN and CDR2 SYDVKM. DNA of the CDR3: TGTGCCAGCAGTTTGGGAGGCCAGGGTAAAAACACCATATATTTT. It encodes CASSLGGQGKNTIYF. Full variable domain (outside the CDR3, taken from reference TRBV28 and TRBJ1-3): DVKVTQSSRYLVKRTGEKVFLECVQDMDHENMFWYRQDPGLGLRLIYFSYDVKMKEKGDIPEGYSVSREKKERFSLILESASTNQTSMYLCASSLGGQGKNTIYFGEGSWLTVV.

This clonotype was found once. The V and J genes are TRBV4-1 and TRBJ2-5; a weak D match, TRBD2 (5 bases). The CDR3 covers 14 residues. The germline V gene has CDR1 MGHRA and CDR2 YSYEKL. V was trimmed by 1 base and J by 3 bases, leaving 9 bases between them. The chain's CDR3 is CASSQVSSEETQYF. The CDR3 nucleotides read TGCGCCAGCAGCCAAGTCAGTAGCGAAGAGACCCAGTACTTC.

The chain joins TRBV5-5 to TRBJ2-7; possibly TRBD1 or TRBD2 for D (6 bases each). Trimming removed 3 bases at V and 2 bases at J, with 15 bases between. The length of the CDR3 is 15 residues. Germline CDR1 reads SGHKS; CDR2 reads YYEKEE (reference sequence). In nucleotides, the CDR3 is TGTGCCAGCAGCTCCCGGGGGACAAACCCCTACGAGCAGTACTTC. Protein: CASSSRGTNPYEQYF.

This clonotype has ten or more counts. V and J are TRBV10-3 and TRBJ1-1; TRBD1 is a possible D gene (5 bases). The length of the CDR3 is 15 residues. Looked up from germline, CDR1 is ENHRY and CDR2 is SYGVKD. Trimming left V 5 bases short and J 4 bases short, with 17 bases between. The DNA for the CDR3 is TGTGCCATCAGTCCCCAGTTAGGGGTGGGCACTGAAGCTTTCTTT. Protein product: CAISPQLGVGTEAFF.

V is TRBV29-1 and J is TRBJ2-7, with D unresolved. The CDR3 consists of 11 residues. Germline values: CDR1 SQVTM, CDR2 ANQGSEA. Trimming took off 6 bases at V and 1 base at J, with 7 bases between the two ends. DNA for the CDR3: TGCAGCGTCGTTAATTCCTACGAGCAGTACTTC. It codes for CSVVNSYEQYF.

The chain recombines TRBV19 with TRBJ2-7, with 7 bases lining up with TRBD1. After removal of 3 bases from V and 2 bases from J, the junction contained 7 bases not matched to a gene. Germline CDR1 LNHDA, CDR2 SQIVND (reference sequence). The CDR3 loop spans 15 amino acids. This chain's CDR3 is CASSIAPGTAYEQYF. The DNA of the CDR3 is TGTGCCAGTAGTATTGCCCCCGGGACAGCCTACGAGCAGTACTTC.

This clonotype came up a few times. This chain links TRBV7-2 with TRBJ2-5, with a possible D match to TRBD2 (5 bases). The ends were cut back, 2 bases at V and 0 bases at J, with 13 bases in the middle. CDR3 length: 16 amino acids. Looked up from germline, CDR1 is SGHTA and CDR2 is FQGNSA. DNA for the CDR3: TGTGCCAGCAGCTTACGGGCAGGCGGGTACCAAGAGACCCAGTACTTC. Translation gives CASSLRAGGYQETQYF.

This clonotype was seen a few times. The V gene is TRBV5-1, the J gene TRBJ2-1, with 13 bases lining up with TRBD2. The CDR3 totals 17 residues. J lost 8 bases, V lost 2 bases, and 10 bases had no gene match. CDR1 SGHRS and CDR2 YFSETQ come from the germline V gene. The chain's CDR3 is CASSLRTSGSWVDEQFF. Written as DNA, the CDR3 is TGCGCCAGCAGCTTAAGGACTAGCGGGAGTTGGGTCGATGAGCAGTTCTTC. The complete variable domain, with remaining parts taken from reference TRBV5-1 and TRBJ2-1, reads KAGVTQTPRYLIKTRGQQVTLSCSPISGHRSVSWYQQTPGQGLQFLFEYFSETQRNKGNFPGRFSGRQFSNSRSEMNVSTLELGDSALYLCASSLRTSGSWVDEQFFGPGTRLTVL.

This clonotype has a count of ten or more. The chain has TRBV20-1 and TRBJ1-1; 8 bases line up with TRBD1. This CDR3 has 12 residues. Germline V gene data show CDR1 as DFQATT and CDR2 as SNEGSKA (reference sequence). The V gene end was trimmed by 5 bases and the J gene end by 5 bases; junction bases not matched to a gene: 4. The CDR3: CSASTGGTEAFF. The CDR3 DNA reads TGCAGTGCTTCAACAGGGGGTACTGAAGCTTTCTTT.

The gene calls are TRBV7-9 and TRBJ2-7, with D possibly matching TRBD2 (6 bases). V lost 10 bases and J lost 5, with 18 bases in between. From germline, CDR1 is SEHNR and CDR2 FQNEAQ (reference sequence). CDR3 length equals 13 residues. For the CDR3, the DNA is TGTGCCACCGAAGCCGGGAGCGGCCACGAGCAGTACTTC. It encodes CATEAGSGHEQYF.